Below, one T cell receptor beta chain is given with its context. This record comes from a study of cytomegalovirus exposure and HLA in healthy donors. PCR used 60 Vbeta primers and 13 Jbeta primers. The method was immunoSEQ multiplex PCR; TCRdb's version includes in-frame clones alone and lacks a portion of them. This repertoire includes 110,000 to 150,000 clones. The CDR3 contains 14 residues. Sequencing was done on a sample of PBMCs. The J gene is TRBJ1-1, the V gene TRBV21-1. TRBV21-1 is deemed a pseudogene. This clonotype was obtained from a male donor in good health and CMV-seronegative. The DNA for the CDR3 is TGTGCCAGCAGCAATGAGGGTACTAACACTGAAGCTTTCTTT. This codes for CASSNEGTNTEAFF.